Listed here are 15 T cell receptor beta chains from one sample, sequenced in a study of cytomegalovirus exposure and HLA in healthy donors. A multiplex PCR was run with 60 Vbeta primers and 13 Jbeta primers. Sequencing used immunoSEQ multiplex PCR; TCRdb keeps in-frame clones, though not all of them. In the table there are 100,000 to 150,000 clones, roughly 80% of which are singletons. Material: PBMCs. These receptors came from a woman between 50 and 59 years old in good health and CMV-seronegative.

This clone was seen a handful of times. The gene calls are TRBV30 and TRBJ1-3; D gene ambiguous. The V end was cut by 3 bases, the J end by 2 bases, with 17 bases between. The germline V gene has CDR1 GTSNPN and CDR2 SVGIG (reference sequence). The CDR3 length is 16 residues. CDR3 in amino acids: CAWSAGVFGPGNTIYF. In DNA form, the CDR3 reads TGTGCCTGGAGCGCGGGAGTTTTCGGGCCTGGAAACACCATATATTTT.

The chain uses TRBV29-1 and TRBJ2-1; 7 bases align to TRBD2. CDR3 length: 14 residues. CDR1 and CDR2 from the germline V gene are SQVTM and ANQGSEA. J lost 8 bases, V lost 4 bases, and 11 bases had no gene match. CDR3 sequence reads: CSVAASGFVDEQFF. The CDR3 nucleotides are TGCAGCGTTGCGGCTAGCGGCTTTGTCGATGAGCAGTTCTTC.

This chain joins TRBV28 and TRBJ2-5, with 10 bases fitting TRBD2. The J call is doubtful: the DNA matches TRBJ2-7 better. The CDR3 has 15 amino acids. The germline V gene encodes CDR1 MDHEN and CDR2 SYDVKM. The CDR3 loop is CASSSRTSGEYEQYF. As DNA, the CDR3 is TGTGCCAGCAGTTCCCGGACTAGCGGAGAGTACGAGCAGTACTTC.

The genes are TRBV9 and TRBJ2-3, with 7 bases aligning to TRBD1. Germline CDR1 SGDLS, CDR2 YYNGEE. Trimming took 4 bases from V and 5 from J; bases not matched to a gene: 16. The CDR3 covers 17 residues. CDR3: CASSPRTGTEVGDTQYF. Here the CDR3 DNA reads TGTGCCAGCAGCCCACGGACCGGGACAGAGGTGGGAGATACGCAGTATTTT.

The CDR3 is CASSNQGRYSAHQPQHF. CDR3 coding DNA: TGTGCCAGCAGCAACCAGGGAAGATATTCGGCCCATCAGCCCCAGCATTTT. The chain employs TRBV9 and TRBJ1-5, with D possibly matching TRBD1 (5 bases). The CDR3 is 17 amino acids. Trimming took off 4 bases at V and 5 bases at J, with 22 bases between the two ends. The germline gives CDR1 SGDLS, CDR2 YYNGEE.

This clone was observed a handful of times. The chain uses TRBV10-2 and TRBJ1-5; weak D call: TRBD1 (6 bases). There are 16 residues in the CDR3. Trimming removed 4 bases at V and 9 bases at J, with 22 bases between. Per the germline V gene, CDR1 is WSHSY and CDR2 is SAAADI. The CDR3 coding sequence is TGCGCCAGCAGTGCCCCGACAGGAGGTGGGGTTTCGCCCCAGCATTTT. Its protein product is CASSAPTGGGVSPQHF.

V gene TRBV2 combines with J gene TRBJ2-5; tentatively, D is TRBD2 (6 bases). V was cut by 8 bases and J by 4 bases, with 11 bases left in between. The CDR3 consists of 12 residues. Germline CDR1 is SNHLY and CDR2 is FYNNEI. CDR3 in amino acids: CASRELGETQYF. The CDR3 DNA sequence: TGTGCCAGCCGGGAGTTGGGAGAGACCCAGTACTTC.

J is TRBJ2-1 and V is TRBV5-1; a possible D gene is TRBD2 (6 bases). CDR3 length equals 16 residues. The V end lost 3 bases, the J end lost 9 bases, and 22 bases lay between the germline ends. Germline V CDR1 and CDR2: SGHRS, YFSETQ. CDR3 in amino acids: CASSWELASSGGEQFF. The CDR3 coding sequence is TGCGCCAGCAGCTGGGAACTAGCCTCTAGTGGGGGTGAGCAGTTCTTC. The complete variable domain, with remaining parts taken from reference TRBV5-1 and TRBJ2-1, reads KAGVTQTPRYLIKTRGQQVTLSCSPISGHRSVSWYQQTPGQGLQFLFEYFSETQRNKGNFPGRFSGRQFSNSRSEMNVSTLELGDSALYLCASSWELASSGGEQFFGPGTRLTVL.

Concerning this clone: At one boundary the junction diverges from the germline segment, which might be a read error. J is TRBJ1-3 and V is TRBV4-1; 9 bases match TRBD1. CDR1 is MGHRA and CDR2 is YSYEKL in the germline V gene. The CDR3 extends over 16 amino acids. Written as DNA, the CDR3 is TGCGCTAGCAGCCAACCCAGGACAGGGGCTGGAAACACCATATATTTT. This translates into CASSQPRTGAGNTIYF.

V gene TRBV18 combines with J gene TRBJ2-7; TRBD1 agrees at 8 bases. The CDR3 totals 15 residues. J was trimmed by 3 bases and V by 1 base; bases with no gene match: 5. Germline loops: CDR1 KGHSH, CDR2 LQKENI. The CDR3 nucleotides are TGTGCCAGCTCACCACAGGGACAGGCCATCTACGAGCAGTACTTC. Its translation is CASSPQGQAIYEQYF.

V and J are TRBV5-6 and TRBJ2-5; 10 bases are a match to TRBD2. V lost 0 bases and J lost 2; bases outside the gene matches: 13. The CDR3 is 19 residues long. In germline, CDR1 is SGHDT, CDR2 YYEEEE. DNA for the CDR3: TGTGCCAGCAGCTTGGTCGGGGAGAGCGGGAGGGCCGGTCAAGAGACCCAGTACTTC. Its protein is CASSLVGESGRAGQETQYF.

This clone came up a few times. The chain is built from TRBV28 and TRBJ1-5; D may be TRBD1 (6 bases). Germline assignment: CDR1 MDHEN and CDR2 SYDVKM. This CDR3 is 19 amino acids long. Trimming removed 1 base at V and 1 base at J, with 20 bases between. The CDR3: CASSLSAWQRGTSNQPQHF. In DNA, the CDR3 is TGTGCCAGCAGTTTATCCGCGTGGCAGAGGGGGACGAGCAATCAGCCCCAGCATTTT.

The DNA of the CDR3 is TGTGCCAGCAGCTTAGATTTAGATCAGCCCCAGCATTTT. It yields the protein CASSLDLDQPQHF. The chain couples TRBV7-8 to TRBJ1-5; D is ambiguous. This CDR3 is built from 13 residues. The germline V and J ends were trimmed by 1 base and 5 bases, with 6 bases remaining between them. CDR1 and CDR2 (germline): SGHVS, FQNEAQ.

This clone appeared once. A read error is likely, as this CDR3 ends without the conserved phenylalanine or tryptophan. The limits of the CDR3 on the DNA are not certain, so only TCRdb's listed CDR3 is given. This chain uses TRBV6-4 with TRBJ1-2; TRBD1, the table's D call, lacks a check against the DNA. Germline values: CDR1 MRHNA, CDR2 SNTAGT. From its first to its last residue, the CDR3 has 9 amino acids. CDR3 loop: CASRTTGSV.

The chain joins TRBV27 to TRBJ2-3; no reliable D call. Germline lookup yields CDR1 MNHEY and CDR2 SMNVEV (reference sequence). This CDR3 has 16 residues. V was shortened by 0 bases and J by 2 bases, with 12 bases between the two germline ends. Here the CDR3 reads CASSLSVGGFTDTQYF. DNA of the CDR3: TGTGCCAGCAGTTTATCGGTTGGCGGTTTCACAGATACGCAGTATTTT.